The 18 T cell receptor beta chains presented below share a single source sample, sequenced in a study of blood T cell repertoires in COVID-19. Measured with immunoSEQ multiplex PCR; TCRdb has only the in-frame clones, and not every one. The table has 46,000 or so clones, 90% seen once. Sequences were obtained from peripheral blood. All receptors come from a man between 65 and 85 years old with active COVID-19.

The chain uses TRBV9 and TRBJ2-5; 10 bases are a match to TRBD2. From germline, CDR1 is SGDLS and CDR2 YYNGEE. The CDR3 is 17 amino acids. Trimming took 0 bases from V and 5 from J; bases not matched to a gene: 10. The CDR3, as DNA: TGTGCCAGCAGCGTAGGACGGACTAGCGGAGCCCGGGAGACCCAGTACTTC. It yields the protein CASSVGRTSGARETQYF.

The gene calls are TRBV28 and TRBJ2-5, with D possibly being TRBD2 (5 bases). The CDR3 consists of 13 residues. Germline V gene data show CDR1 as MDHEN and CDR2 as SYDVKM. The ends were cut back, 5 bases at V and 7 bases at J, with 14 bases in the middle. The CDR3 loop reads CASSPRGPGTQYF. CDR3 in DNA: TGTGCCAGCAGTCCCCGGGGTCCAGGGACCCAGTACTTC. The entire variable domain, with the rest obtained from reference TRBV28 and TRBJ2-5, is as follows: DVKVTQSSRYLVKRTGEKVFLECVQDMDHENMFWYRQDPGLGLRLIYFSYDVKMKEKGDIPEGYSVSREKKERFSLILESASTNQTSMYLCASSPRGPGTQYFGPGTRLLVL.

The chain combines TRBV11-2 with TRBJ2-3, with 7 positions matching TRBD1. The germline CDR1 and CDR2 sequences are SGHAT and FQNNGV. The CDR3 spans 15 residues. J lost 0 bases, V lost 5 bases, and 5 bases had no gene match. CDR3 amino acids: CASSRQGFSTDTQYF. The CDR3 DNA is TGTGCCAGCAGCCGACAGGGATTTAGCACAGATACGCAGTATTTT.

The V call is TRBV18, the J call TRBJ2-7, with D uncertain. The V gene's germline CDR1 is KGHSH and CDR2 LQKENI. The length of the CDR3 is 14 residues. The V end was cut by 0 bases, the J end by 1 base, with 7 bases between. The CDR3 sequence is CASSPPEKSYEQYF. The CDR3 nucleotides are TGTGCCAGCTCACCACCTGAGAAGTCCTACGAGCAGTACTTC.

The chain is built from TRBV19 and TRBJ1-1; possibly TRBD1 for D (5 bases). Trimming stripped 1 base from V and 4 bases from J, with 10 bases between. Germline values: CDR1 LNHDA, CDR2 SQIVND (reference sequence). CDR3 size: 14 residues. CDR3: CASSIGGTSTEAFF. The CDR3 DNA reads as TGTGCCAGTAGTATAGGAGGGACTTCCACTGAAGCTTTCTTT. Supplemented by reference TRBV19 and TRBJ1-1, the full variable domain reads DGGITQSPKYLFRKEGQNVTLSCEQNLNHDAMYWYRQDPGQGLRLIYYSQIVNDFQKGDIAEGYSVSREKKESFPLTVTSAQKNPTAFYLCASSIGGTSTEAFFGQGTRLTVV.

The genes are TRBV24-1 and TRBJ2-3, with 10 bases aligning to TRBD1. Trimming took 6 bases from V and 1 from J; bases not matched to a gene: 9. Germline lookup yields CDR1 KGHDR and CDR2 SFDVKD. This CDR3 has 17 residues. The CDR3: CATSKHSGTGGTDTQYF. The CDR3 DNA reads as TGTGCCACCAGTAAGCACTCCGGGACAGGGGGCACAGATACGCAGTATTTT.

J is TRBJ2-1 and V is TRBV19; TRBD1 agrees at 9 bases. Trimming at V came to 1 base and at J to 7 bases, leaving 8 bases not matched to a gene. Germline V gene sequence: CDR1 LNHDA, CDR2 SQIVND (reference sequence). The CDR3 length is 16 residues. CDR3 coding DNA: TGTGCCAGTAGTATAGGGGACAGGGTAAGAGGGAATGAGCAGTTCTTC. As protein: CASSIGDRVRGNEQFF. Combining the CDR3 with reference TRBV19 and TRBJ2-1 gives the whole variable domain DGGITQSPKYLFRKEGQNVTLSCEQNLNHDAMYWYRQDPGQGLRLIYYSQIVNDFQKGDIAEGYSVSREKKESFPLTVTSAQKNPTAFYLCASSIGDRVRGNEQFFGPGTRLTVL.

The chain employs TRBV28 and TRBJ1-4; 7 bases are shared with TRBD1. With 5 bases clipped from V and 7 bases from J, the junction kept 7 bases outside the gene matches. The CDR3 has 14 residues. CDR1 is MDHEN, CDR2 SYDVKM, per germline. This chain's CDR3 is CASSARQGVEKLFF. The CDR3, as DNA: TGTGCCAGCAGTGCTCGACAGGGTGTTGAAAAACTGTTTTTT.

V is TRBV7-9 and J is TRBJ2-6; 8 bases map to TRBD1. From germline, CDR1 is SEHNR and CDR2 FQNEAQ (reference sequence). J gave up 1 base and V 5 bases, and 4 bases lay outside the gene matches. This CDR3 spans 16 amino acids. The CDR3 protein is CASSPGQVSGANVLTF. The DNA of the CDR3 is TGTGCCAGCAGCCCGGGACAGGTGTCTGGGGCCAACGTCCTGACTTTC.

The chain is built from TRBV2 and TRBJ2-7; the match to TRBD1 covers 9 bases. Trimming cost V 3 bases and J 5 bases; bases outside gene matches: 2. The CDR3 is made up of 13 amino acids. CDR1 and CDR2 (germline): SNHLY, FYNNEI. The CDR3 loop is CASSEDRGHEQYF. CDR3 DNA: TGTGCCAGCAGTGAGGACAGGGGACACGAGCAGTACTTC.

This chain links TRBV7-7 with TRBJ2-7; D gene unclear. The V end lost 4 bases, the J end lost 5 bases, and 18 bases lay between the germline ends. The germline V gene has CDR1 SSHAT and CDR2 FNYEAQ (reference sequence). This CDR3 comprises 15 residues. Here the CDR3 DNA reads TGTGCCAGCAGCTCCTCGAGAGGCCCAGTCCACGAGCAGTACTTC. Its protein is CASSSSRGPVHEQYF.

This chain links TRBV4-2 with TRBJ1-2, with D hard to call. The germline gives CDR1 LGHNA, CDR2 YNFKEQ. Trimming took 1 base from V and 4 from J, leaving 10 bases between them. The CDR3 is 14 amino acids. DNA for the CDR3: TGTGCCAGCAGCCAAGGAGTCGTGGTCTATGGCTACACCTTC. It is translated as CASSQGVVVYGYTF.

This rearrangement joins TRBV5-4 to TRBJ1-6, with TRBD1 matching 8 bases. Germline CDR1 reads SGHNT; CDR2 reads YYREEE (reference sequence). After removal of 4 bases from V and 6 bases from J, the junction contained 6 bases not matched to a gene. This CDR3 is built from 15 residues. The CDR3 reads CASSPQGALNSPLHF. CDR3 DNA: TGTGCCAGCAGCCCCCAGGGGGCCCTTAATTCACCCCTCCACTTT.

The chain joins TRBV28 to TRBJ2-7; D is undetermined. CDR1 is MDHEN and CDR2 is SYDVKM in the germline V gene. This CDR3 has 10 amino acids. The germline V and J ends were trimmed by 6 bases and 8 bases, with 8 bases remaining between them. CDR3 residues: CASSSYKQYF. CDR3 coding DNA: TGTGCCAGCAGCTCCTATAAGCAGTACTTC.

The J gene is TRBJ2-3, the V gene TRBV5-1; 7 positions match TRBD1. The CDR3 extends over 12 amino acids. CDR1 is SGHRS and CDR2 is YFSETQ in the germline V gene. J gave up 8 bases and V 4 bases, and 4 bases lay outside the gene matches. For the CDR3, the DNA is TGCGCCAGCAGCATTTACAGGGGTACGCAGTATTTT. This sequence encodes CASSIYRGTQYF.

This clone appeared a few times. The chain is built from TRBV27 and TRBJ1-2; a weak D match, TRBD1 (5 bases). The germline gives CDR1 MNHEY, CDR2 SMNVEV (reference sequence). Between the trimmed V and J ends, which lost 6 bases and 8 bases, there was a span of 13 bases. The CDR3 length is 12 residues. CDR3 residues: CASRQAPQGYTF. CDR3 nucleotides: TGTGCCAGCAGACAGGCTCCTCAAGGCTACACCTTC.

This chain links TRBV2 with TRBJ1-6; a possible D gene is TRBD1 (5 bases). This CDR3 has 16 residues. The germline gives CDR1 SNHLY, CDR2 FYNNEI. Deletions cut 3 bases from V and 5 bases from J, with 14 bases between. CDR3 nucleotide sequence: TGTGCCAGCAGTGAGGGGTCGGGACTAAATAATTCACCCCTCCACTTT. Translated, it gives CASSEGSGLNNSPLHF.

The chain employs TRBV10-3 and TRBJ2-1; D perhaps matches TRBD1 (5 bases). CDR3 size: 14 residues. CDR1 is ENHRY, CDR2 SYGVKD, per germline. The V gene lost 2 bases and the J gene lost 7 bases, with 12 bases spanning the gap. The CDR3 spells CAISEGQGKNEQFF. CDR3 coding DNA: TGTGCCATCAGTGAGGGGCAGGGTAAGAATGAGCAGTTCTTC.